Listed here is a single T cell receptor beta chain. Each multiple sclerosis control was a treatment-naive patient with relapsing-remitting disease that was either stable or active. This sample is part of a study of CD8 T cells in Susac syndrome. With random hexamers, reverse transcription was performed on about 0.5 to 1 ug of RNA. TCRdb redid the calling of the immunoSEQ multiplex PCR reads with MiXCR, one entry per CDR3 protein. The sample carries about 400,000 distinct CDR3 sequences, approximately 85% recorded once. The sequence was collected from a human donor with multiple sclerosis. The sequenced sample was CD8+ T cells from PBMCs.

In nucleotides, the CDR3 is TGTGCCTGGATCCCTCTAGTCGGGACAGGGAATGACGAGCAGTACTTC. Translated: CAWIPLVGTGNDEQYF. The genes are TRBV30 and TRBJ2-7; the match to TRBD1 covers 9 bases. The CDR3 extends over 16 amino acids. The V gene's germline CDR1 is GTSNPN and CDR2 SVGIG (reference sequence). V gave up 4 bases and J gave up 5 bases; unmatched junction bases: 15. Full variable domain (outside the CDR3, taken from reference TRBV30 and TRBJ2-7): SQTIHQWPATLVQPVGSPLSLECTVEGTSNPNLYWYRQAAGRGLQLLFYSVGIGQISSEVPQNLSASRPQDRQFILSSKKLLLSDSGFYLCAWIPLVGTGNDEQYFGPGTRLTVT.